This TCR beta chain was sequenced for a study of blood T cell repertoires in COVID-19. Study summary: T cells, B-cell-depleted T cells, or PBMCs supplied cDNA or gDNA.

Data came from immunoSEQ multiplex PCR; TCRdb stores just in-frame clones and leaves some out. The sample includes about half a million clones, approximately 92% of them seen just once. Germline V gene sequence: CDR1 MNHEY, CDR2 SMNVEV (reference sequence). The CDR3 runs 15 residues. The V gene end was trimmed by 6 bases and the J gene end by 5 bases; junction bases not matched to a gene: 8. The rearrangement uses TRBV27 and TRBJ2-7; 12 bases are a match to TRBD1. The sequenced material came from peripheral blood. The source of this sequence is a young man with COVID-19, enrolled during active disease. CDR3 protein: CASSLGQGATNEQYF. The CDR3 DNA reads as TGTGCCAGCAGCCTGGGACAGGGGGCGACGAACGAGCAGTACTTC.